This is a list of T cell receptor beta chains from one sample in a study of blood T cell repertoires in COVID-19. Here immunoSEQ multiplex PCR was the method, and the copy in TCRdb shows in-frame clones only, minus some. The sample records about 200,000 clones, about 90% being singletons. The sample consisted of peripheral blood. These receptors came from a man between 18 and 35 years old with active or convalescent COVID-19. Each CDR3 is given with its conserved first and last residue.

J gene,V gene,CDR3 protein
TRBJ1-1,TRBV7-9,CASSLEETGVTEAFF
TRBJ1-1,TRBV4-1,CASSQDSRQRNTEAFF
TRBJ1-2,TRBV11-2,CASSLAVNYGYTF
TRBJ1-2,TRBV11-2,CAPGEGYTF
TRBJ1-1,TRBV11-3,CASSLTMNTEAFF
TRBJ2-3,TRBV11-2,CASSLGGTEYTDTQYF
TRBJ1-2,TRBV18,CASSPTIDNRGYTF
TRBJ1-3,TRBV20-1,CSASATGTGIGNTIYF
TRBJ2-1,TRBV30,CAWRTVAGGSYNEQFF
TRBJ1-6,TRBV11-1,CASSLFENSPLHF
TRBJ1-4,TRBV7-8,CASSSQVSNEKLFF
TRBJ2-1,TRBV9,CASSVRTGGYNEQFF
TRBJ1-4,TRBV12-3/TRBV12-4,CASSPEGAEKLFF
TRBJ2-7,TRBV6-5,CASRTATSGRYEQYF
TRBJ2-7,TRBV6-2/TRBV6-3,CASSYEGGKQYF
TRBJ2-7,TRBV7-2,CASNLGGPYEQYF
TRBJ1-2,TRBV6-6,CASSPGQGGGLYTF
TRBJ2-1,TRBV7-2,CASSLDWHEQFF
TRBJ2-7,TRBV4-1,CASSQEQGALDEQYF
TRBJ2-1,TRBV5-1,CASSLATLYSSYNEQFF
TRBJ2-7,TRBV7-9,CASSLIAGEQYF
TRBJ2-1,TRBV11-2,CASSLSGMGYNEQFF
TRBJ2-3,TRBV5-1,CASSQGLRDFTDTQYF
TRBJ2-7,TRBV14,CASSWTGVDSEQYF
TRBJ2-1,TRBV5-8,CASSLGPSAGYNEQFF
TRBJ1-6,TRBV5-6,CASSLFKQGYSPLHF
TRBJ1-2,TRBV6-1,CASSDTGFTSYGYTF
TRBJ1-4,TRBV6-1,CASSEWPGRSNEKLFF
TRBJ1-1,TRBV5-6,CASSYRQENTEAFF
TRBJ2-5,TRBV19,CASSVSKGARQETQYF
TRBJ2-1,TRBV19,CASSRAGWYHEQFF
TRBJ2-2,TRBV6-1,CASRRPGQGTGELFF
TRBJ1-1,TRBV28,CASSLGGGYMNTEAFF
TRBJ1-1,TRBV19,CASSMTSRQNTEAFF
TRBJ1-2,TRBV14,CASSPEQGKTHGYTF
TRBJ2-1,TRBV4-1,CASSQELGGVDEQFF
TRBJ1-6,TRBV6-5,CASSPPGGSPLHF
TRBJ2-7,TRBV5-6,CASSLPGNLKYEQYF
TRBJ2-1,TRBV19,CASSPGQAYNEQFF
TRBJ2-2,TRBV5-1,CASSPGTSGLIAGELFF
TRBJ1-2,TRBV28,CASSPGEGRSGGYTF
TRBJ2-2,TRBV5-6,CASSGGTVTGELFF
TRBJ2-3,TRBV9,CASRGTTRTDTQYF
TRBJ1-1,TRBV19,CASSRQGMNTEAFF
TRBJ1-3,TRBV6-6,CASSYGRDRGNTIYF
TRBJ1-6,TRBV6-5,CASAPDSSYNSPLHF
TRBJ2-3,TRBV24-1,CATSDSGLAGVTDTQYF
TRBJ1-1,TRBV11-2,CASSFPGFPEAFF
TRBJ2-1,TRBV19,CASSSWDSYNEQFF
TRBJ1-4,TRBV13,CASSNRDRANEKLFF
TRBJ1-5,TRBV10-2,CASSELETGVSGNQPQHF
TRBJ1-3,TRBV19,CASSIVQGSSGNTIYF
TRBJ1-2,TRBV5-1,CASSSGQGYGYTF
TRBJ1-1,TRBV2,CASRSGQNTEAFF